The sequence of this T cell receptor beta chain was determined in a study of T cell responses to AZD1222 COVID-19 vaccine. The protocol was immunoSEQ multiplex PCR, while the TCRdb copy is restricted to in-frame clones and leaves out a portion. The sample has about 120,000 clones; 80% to 90% are singletons. As concerns this clone: Its antigen is not identified.

V was clipped by 4 bases and J by 5 bases, with 14 bases between them. CDR3 length equals 14 residues. Germline CDR1 MNHNY, CDR2 SVGAGI (reference sequence). Study results and caveats: Seropositive at baseline were only 5 to 7 AZD1222 recipients. Reports indicate that nearly half of spike-specific TCRs are directed at unmutated variant regions. Sampling captured repertoires only after the peak T cell response.

This clonotype originated in an adult in good health. Source: peripheral blood, taken on day 0 of MenACWY control vaccination. The gene calls are TRBV6-6 and TRBJ2-5; no definite D call. CDR3 DNA sequence: TGTGCCAGCAGTTCCCTCAGTGTCGGGGAGACCCAGTACTTC. Translation: CASSSLSVGETQYF.